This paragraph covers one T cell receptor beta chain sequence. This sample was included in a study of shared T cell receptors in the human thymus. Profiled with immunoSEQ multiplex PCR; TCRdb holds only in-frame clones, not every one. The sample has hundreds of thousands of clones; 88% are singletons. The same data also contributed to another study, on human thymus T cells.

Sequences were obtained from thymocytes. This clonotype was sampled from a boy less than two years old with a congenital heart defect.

The CDR3 region is CASSQDGVGADTQYF. The CDR3 bases are TGTGCCAGCAGCCAGGATGGGGTAGGGGCAGATACGCAGTATTTT. This chain connects TRBV28 to TRBJ2-3; tentative D call: TRBD1 (5 bases). Trimming cost V 6 bases and J 4 bases, with 17 bases left between them. This CDR3 is built from 15 residues. From germline, CDR1 is MDHEN and CDR2 SYDVKM.